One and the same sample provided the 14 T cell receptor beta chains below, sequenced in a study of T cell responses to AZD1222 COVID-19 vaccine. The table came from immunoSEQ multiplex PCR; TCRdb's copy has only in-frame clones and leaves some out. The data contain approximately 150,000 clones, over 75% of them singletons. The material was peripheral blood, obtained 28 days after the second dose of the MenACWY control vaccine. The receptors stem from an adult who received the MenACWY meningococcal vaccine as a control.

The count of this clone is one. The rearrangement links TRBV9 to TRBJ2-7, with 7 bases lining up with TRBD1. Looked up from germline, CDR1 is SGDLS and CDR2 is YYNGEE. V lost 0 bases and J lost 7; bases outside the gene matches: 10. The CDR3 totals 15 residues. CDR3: CASSVDADRMREQYF. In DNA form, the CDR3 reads TGTGCCAGCAGCGTAGACGCGGACAGGATGCGGGAGCAGTACTTC. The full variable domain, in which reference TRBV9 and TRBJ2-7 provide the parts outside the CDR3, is DSGVTQTPKHLITATGQRVTLRCSPRSGDLSVYWYQQSLDQGLQFLIQYYNGEERAKGNILERFSAQQFPDLHSELNLSSLELGDSALYFCASSVDADRMREQYFGPGTRLTVT.

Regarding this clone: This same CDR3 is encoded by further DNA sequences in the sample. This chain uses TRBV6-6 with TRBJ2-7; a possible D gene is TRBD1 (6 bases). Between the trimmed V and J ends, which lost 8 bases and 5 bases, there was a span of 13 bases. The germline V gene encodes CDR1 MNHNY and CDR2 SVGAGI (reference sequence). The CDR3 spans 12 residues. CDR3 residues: CASSGASDEQYF. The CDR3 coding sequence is TGTGCCAGCTCAGGGGCGTCGGACGAGCAGTACTTC.

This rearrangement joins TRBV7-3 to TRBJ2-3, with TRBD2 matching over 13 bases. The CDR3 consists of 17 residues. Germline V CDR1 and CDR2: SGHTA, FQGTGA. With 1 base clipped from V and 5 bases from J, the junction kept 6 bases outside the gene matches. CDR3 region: CASSLRTSGSSRDTQYF. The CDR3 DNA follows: TGTGCCAGCAGCTTAAGGACTAGCGGGAGTAGTAGAGATACGCAGTATTTT.

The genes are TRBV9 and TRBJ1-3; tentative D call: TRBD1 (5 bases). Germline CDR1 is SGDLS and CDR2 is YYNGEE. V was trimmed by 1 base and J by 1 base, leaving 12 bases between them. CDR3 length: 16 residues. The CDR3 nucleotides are TGTGCCAGCAGCGTAAATCAGGGTACGTCTGGAAACACCATATATTTT. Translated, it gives CASSVNQGTSGNTIYF.

CDR3 nucleotide sequence: TGTGCCAGTAGTACCGGTCAGGGCCGGTTTTTAGTGGGTGACGGGGAGCTGTTTTTT. This codes for CASSTGQGRFLVGDGELFF. The V gene is TRBV19, the J gene TRBJ2-2, with D possibly TRBD1 on 5 matching bases. The CDR3 extends over 19 amino acids. Germline loops: CDR1 LNHDA, CDR2 SQIVND (reference sequence). Trimming removed 4 bases from V and 7 bases from J, with 28 bases in between.

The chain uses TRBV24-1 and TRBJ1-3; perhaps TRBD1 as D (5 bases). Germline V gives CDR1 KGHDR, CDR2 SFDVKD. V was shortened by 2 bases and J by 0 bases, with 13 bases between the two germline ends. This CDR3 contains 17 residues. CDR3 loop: CATSDSGTGPSGNTIYF. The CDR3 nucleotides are TGTGCCACCAGTGATTCCGGCACAGGCCCCTCTGGAAACACCATATATTTT.

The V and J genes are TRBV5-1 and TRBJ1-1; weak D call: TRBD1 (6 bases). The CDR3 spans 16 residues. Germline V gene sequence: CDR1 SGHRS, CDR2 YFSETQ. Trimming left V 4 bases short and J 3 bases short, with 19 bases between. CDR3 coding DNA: TGCGCCAGCAGCCTGAGACAACTAGCAGGGGACACTGAAGCTTTCTTT. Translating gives CASSLRQLAGDTEAFF.

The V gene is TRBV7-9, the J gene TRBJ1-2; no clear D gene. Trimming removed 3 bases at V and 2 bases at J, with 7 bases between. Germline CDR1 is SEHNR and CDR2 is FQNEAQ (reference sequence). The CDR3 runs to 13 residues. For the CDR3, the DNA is TGTGCCAGCAGCTTTACGGAAAACTATGGCTACACCTTC. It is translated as CASSFTENYGYTF.

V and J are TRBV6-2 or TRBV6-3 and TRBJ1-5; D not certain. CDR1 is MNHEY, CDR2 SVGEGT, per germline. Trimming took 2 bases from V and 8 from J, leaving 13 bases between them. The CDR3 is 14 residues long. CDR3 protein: CASSYGKGSEPQHF. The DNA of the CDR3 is TGTGCCAGCAGTTACGGTAAAGGCAGCGAGCCCCAGCATTTT.

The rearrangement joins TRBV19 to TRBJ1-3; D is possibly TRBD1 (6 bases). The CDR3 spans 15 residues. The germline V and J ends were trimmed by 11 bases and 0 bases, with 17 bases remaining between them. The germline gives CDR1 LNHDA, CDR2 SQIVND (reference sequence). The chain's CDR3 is CAAKDSRSSGNTIYF. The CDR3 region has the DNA TGTGCCGCGAAGGACAGCCGCTCCTCTGGAAACACCATATATTTT. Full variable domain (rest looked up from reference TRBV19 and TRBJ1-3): DGGITQSPKYLFRKEGQNVTLSCEQNLNHDAMYWYRQDPGQGLRLIYYSQIVNDFQKGDIAEGYSVSREKKESFPLTVTSAQKNPTAFYLCAAKDSRSSGNTIYFGEGSWLTVV.

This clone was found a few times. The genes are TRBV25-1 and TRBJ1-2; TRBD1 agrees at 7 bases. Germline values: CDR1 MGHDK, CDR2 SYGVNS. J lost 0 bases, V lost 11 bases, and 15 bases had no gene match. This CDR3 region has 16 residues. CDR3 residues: CAGPPLSGTANYGYTF. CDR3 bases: TGTGCCGGGCCTCCCCTATCCGGGACAGCTAACTATGGCTACACCTTC.

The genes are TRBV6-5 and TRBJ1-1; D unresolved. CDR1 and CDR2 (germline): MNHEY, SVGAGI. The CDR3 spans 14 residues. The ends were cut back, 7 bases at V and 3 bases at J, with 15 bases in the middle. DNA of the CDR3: TGTGCCAGCACCCGGTGGGTGTGGGACACTGAAGCTTTCTTT. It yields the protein CASTRWVWDTEAFF.

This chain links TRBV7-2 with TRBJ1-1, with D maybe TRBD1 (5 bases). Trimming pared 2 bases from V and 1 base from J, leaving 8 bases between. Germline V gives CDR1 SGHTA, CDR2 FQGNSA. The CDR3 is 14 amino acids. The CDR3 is CASSLQGRNTEAFF. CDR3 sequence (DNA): TGTGCCAGCAGCTTACAGGGTCGGAACACTGAAGCTTTCTTT.

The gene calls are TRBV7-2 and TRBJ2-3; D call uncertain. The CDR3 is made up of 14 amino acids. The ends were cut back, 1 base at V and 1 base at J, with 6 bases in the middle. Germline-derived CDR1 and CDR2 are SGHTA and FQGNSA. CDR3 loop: CASSLGYGTDTQYF. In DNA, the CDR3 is TGTGCCAGCAGCTTAGGTTACGGCACAGATACGCAGTATTTT.